This is a list of T cell receptor beta chains from one sample in a study of blood T cell repertoires in COVID-19. Libraries were prepared by immunoSEQ multiplex PCR; TCRdb keeps only in-frame clonotypes and omits some of them. The data show approximately 170,000 clones, with around four fifths seen just once and approximately 8.4% held by the top ten. Sequencing input: PBMCs or T cells enriched from blood (not recorded which). The receptors were sampled from a woman aged 50 to 60 who had recovered from COVID-19. Each CDR3 is given with its conserved first and last residue. D genes are given only for firm matches. Size is omitted from some rows. Given values are once, few, many or a class for expanded clones.

D gene: -
V gene: TRBV2
J gene: TRBJ1-4
clone size: -
CDR3 DNA: TGTGCCAGCAGCGTAAAATCGGGAGAAAAACTGTTTTTT
CDR3 protein: CASSVKSGEKLFF

D gene: -
V gene: TRBV4-3
J gene: TRBJ2-2
clone size: -
CDR3 DNA: TGCGCCAGCAGCAGGCAGGACACCGGGGAGCTGTTTTTT
CDR3 protein: CASSRQDTGELFF

D gene: TRBD2
V gene: TRBV4-3
J gene: TRBJ2-1
clone size: -
CDR3 DNA: TGCGCCAGCAGCCCAGACTTCGGACTAGCGGGGGGATCGGCCAATGAGCAGTTCTTC
CDR3 protein: CASSPDFGLAGGSANEQFF

D gene: TRBD1
V gene: TRBV25-1
J gene: TRBJ1-2
clone size: -
CDR3 DNA: TGTGCCAGCGTCCGGACAGGGGATTTTGGCTACACCTTC
CDR3 protein: CASVRTGDFGYTF

D gene: -
V gene: TRBV4-1
J gene: TRBJ1-1
clone size: -
CDR3 DNA: TGCGCCAGCAGCCAAGATCAGGGCACTGAAGCTTTCTTT
CDR3 protein: CASSQDQGTEAFF

D gene: -
V gene: TRBV5-1
J gene: TRBJ2-1
clone size: -
CDR3 DNA: TGCGCCAGCAGCTTGGTGTTGAGCTCCTACAATGAGCAGTTCTTC
CDR3 protein: CASSLVLSSYNEQFF

D gene: TRBD1
V gene: TRBV2
J gene: TRBJ1-2
clone size: once
CDR3 DNA: TGTGCCAGTGACAGGGAAAACTATGGCTACACCTTC
CDR3 protein: CASDRENYGYTF

D gene: TRBD2
V gene: TRBV24-1
J gene: TRBJ2-5
clone size: -
CDR3 DNA: TGTGCCACCAGTGACTCACATTTAGCGGGAGGCCTGTCGTTGGAGACCCAGTACTTC
CDR3 protein: CATSDSHLAGGLSLETQYF

D gene: TRBD2
V gene: TRBV4-2
J gene: TRBJ2-3
clone size: -
CDR3 DNA: TGTGCCAGCAGCCAAGGAGCGGGGGGGCACGCAGATACGCAGTATTTT
CDR3 protein: CASSQGAGGHADTQYF

D gene: -
V gene: TRBV9
J gene: TRBJ1-4
clone size: few
CDR3 DNA: TGTGCCAGCAGCGCGGGACTAGAAGTCGGAACTAATGAAAAACTGTTTTTT
CDR3 protein: CASSAGLEVGTNEKLFF

D gene: -
V gene: TRBV24-1
J gene: TRBJ2-1
clone size: -
CDR3 DNA: TGTGCCACCAGTGATGCTCTAGGACAGCACGAGCAGTTCTTC
CDR3 protein: CATSDALGQHEQFF

D gene: -
V gene: TRBV6-6
J gene: TRBJ2-7
clone size: -
CDR3 DNA: TGTGCCAGCAGCGGGGACTCGACATACGAGCAGTACTTC
CDR3 protein: CASSGDSTYEQYF

D gene: -
V gene: TRBV6-5
J gene: TRBJ1-2
clone size: -
CDR3 DNA: TGTGCCAGCACCCGGGACACTTTAGGCGGCTACACCTTC
CDR3 protein: CASTRDTLGGYTF

D gene: -
V gene: TRBV21-1
J gene: TRBJ1-6
clone size: -
CDR3 DNA: TGTGCCAGCAGGGCCAGGGCGGGAAATTCACCCCTCCACTTT
CDR3 protein: CASRARAGNSPLHF

D gene: -
V gene: TRBV29-1
J gene: TRBJ1-1
clone size: -
CDR3 DNA: TGCAGCGTTGTGAGTCCAAGCACTGAAGCTTTCTTT
CDR3 protein: CSVVSPSTEAFF